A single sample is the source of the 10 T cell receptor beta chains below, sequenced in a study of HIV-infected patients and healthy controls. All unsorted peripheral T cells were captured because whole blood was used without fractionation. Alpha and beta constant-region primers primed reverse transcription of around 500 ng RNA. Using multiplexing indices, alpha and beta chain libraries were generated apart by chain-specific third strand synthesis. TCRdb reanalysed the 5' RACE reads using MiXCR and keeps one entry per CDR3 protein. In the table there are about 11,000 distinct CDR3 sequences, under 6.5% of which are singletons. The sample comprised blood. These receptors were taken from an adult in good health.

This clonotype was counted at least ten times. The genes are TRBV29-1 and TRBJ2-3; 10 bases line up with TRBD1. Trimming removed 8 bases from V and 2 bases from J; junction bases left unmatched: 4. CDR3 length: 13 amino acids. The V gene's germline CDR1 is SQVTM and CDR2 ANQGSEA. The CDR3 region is CSSGTGATDTQYF. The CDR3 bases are TGCAGCTCCGGGACAGGGGCCACAGATACGCAGTATTTT.

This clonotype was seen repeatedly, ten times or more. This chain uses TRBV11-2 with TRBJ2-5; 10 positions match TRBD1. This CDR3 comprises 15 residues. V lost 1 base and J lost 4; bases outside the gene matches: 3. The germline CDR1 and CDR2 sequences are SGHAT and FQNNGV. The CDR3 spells CASSLGQGAGETQYF. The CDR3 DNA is TGTGCCAGCAGCTTAGGACAGGGGGCAGGAGAGACCCAGTACTTC.

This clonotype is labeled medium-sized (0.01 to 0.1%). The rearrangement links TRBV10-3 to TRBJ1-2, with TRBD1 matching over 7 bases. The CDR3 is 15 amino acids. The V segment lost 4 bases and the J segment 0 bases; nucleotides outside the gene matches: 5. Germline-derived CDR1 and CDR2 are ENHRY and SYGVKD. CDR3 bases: TGTGCCATCAGTGTCCAGACAGGGACTAACTATGGCTACACCTTC. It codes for CAISVQTGTNYGYTF.

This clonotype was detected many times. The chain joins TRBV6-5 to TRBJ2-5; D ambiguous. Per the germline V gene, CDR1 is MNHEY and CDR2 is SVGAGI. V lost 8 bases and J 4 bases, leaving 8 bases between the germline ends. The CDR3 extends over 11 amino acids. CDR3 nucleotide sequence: TGTGCCAGCGGATGGGGAGAGACCCAGTACTTC. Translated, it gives CASGWGETQYF.

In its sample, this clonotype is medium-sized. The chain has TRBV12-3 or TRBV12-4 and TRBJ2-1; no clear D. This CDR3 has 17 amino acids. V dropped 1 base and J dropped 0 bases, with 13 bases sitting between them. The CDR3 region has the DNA TGTGCCAGCAGTTTAGTCCGACCTCGGCACTCCTACAATGAGCAGTTCTTC. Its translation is CASSLVRPRHSYNEQFF.

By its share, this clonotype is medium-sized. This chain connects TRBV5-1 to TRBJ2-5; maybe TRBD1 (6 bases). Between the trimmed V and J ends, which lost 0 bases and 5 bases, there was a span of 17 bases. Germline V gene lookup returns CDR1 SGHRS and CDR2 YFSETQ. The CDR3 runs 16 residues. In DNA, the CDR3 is TGCGCCAGCAGCTTGGGTGGCAGGGGCGTTGAGGAGACCCAGTACTTC. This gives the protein CASSLGGRGVEETQYF.

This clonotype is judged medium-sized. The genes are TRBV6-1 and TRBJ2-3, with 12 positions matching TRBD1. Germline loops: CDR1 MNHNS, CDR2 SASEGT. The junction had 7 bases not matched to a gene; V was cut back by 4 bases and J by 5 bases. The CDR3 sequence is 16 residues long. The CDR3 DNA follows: TGTGCCAGCAGTGCTAGGGACAGGGGGCTGGTAGATACGCAGTATTTT. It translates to CASSARDRGLVDTQYF.

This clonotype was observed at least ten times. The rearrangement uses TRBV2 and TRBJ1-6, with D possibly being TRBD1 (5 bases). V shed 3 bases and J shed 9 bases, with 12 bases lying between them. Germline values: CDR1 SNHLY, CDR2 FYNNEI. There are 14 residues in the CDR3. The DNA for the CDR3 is TGTGCCAGCAGTGAGCAGGGACCACCTTCACCCCTCCACTTT. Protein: CASSEQGPPSPLHF. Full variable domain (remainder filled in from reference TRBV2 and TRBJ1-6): EPEVTQTPSHQVTQMGQEVILRCVPISNHLYFYWYRQILGQKVEFLVSFYNNEISEKSEIFDDQFSVERPDGSNFTLKIRSTKLEDSAMYFCASSEQGPPSPLHFGNGTRLTVT.

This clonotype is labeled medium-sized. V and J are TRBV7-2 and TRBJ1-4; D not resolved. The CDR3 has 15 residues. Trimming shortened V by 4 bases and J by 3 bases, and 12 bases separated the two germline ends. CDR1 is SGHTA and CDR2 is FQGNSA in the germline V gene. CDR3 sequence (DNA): TGTGCCAGCAGCTCTATGCCTGGGGCTAATGAAAAACTGTTTTTT. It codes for CASSSMPGANEKLFF.

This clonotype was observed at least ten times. The CDR3 region is CAWSYGTAYNEQFF. CDR3 in DNA: TGTGCCTGGAGCTACGGGACAGCATACAATGAGCAGTTCTTC. The V gene is TRBV30, the J gene TRBJ2-1; 7 bases agree with TRBD1. The CDR3 totals 14 residues. The trim removed 3 bases at V and 4 bases at J, leaving 6 bases unmatched. From germline, CDR1 is GTSNPN and CDR2 SVGIG (reference sequence). Using reference TRBV30 and TRBJ2-1 for the parts outside the CDR3, the full variable domain is SQTIHQWPATLVQPVGSPLSLECTVEGTSNPNLYWYRQAAGRGLQLLFYSVGIGQISSEVPQNLSASRPQDRQFILSSKKLLLSDSGFYLCAWSYGTAYNEQFFGPGTRLTVL.